These 8 T cell receptor beta chains came from one sample sequenced in a study of T cells in Graves' hyperthyroidism and ophthalmopathy. Amplified regions were TCR beta CDR3 sequences from RNA transcripts. Primed by the HTBI set, a first-round RT-PCR was run on the TCR CDR3. TCRdb called the multiplex PCR reads again in MiXCR, with one record for every CDR3 protein. The profile shows hundreds of thousands of distinct CDR3 sequences, about 45% of them singletons. Source material: peripheral blood or thyroid tissue (not recorded which). The source of these receptors is an adult man with Graves' disease, either hyperthyroidism or ophthalmopathy (not recorded which).

Turning to this clonotype: The junction differs from germline at one of its ends, possibly a read error. This chain connects TRBV12-3 or TRBV12-4 to TRBJ2-5; TRBD2 might be the D (5 bases). The CDR3 is 16 amino acids. The CDR3 region has the DNA TGCGCCAGCAGTTACTCTTCTGGGCGACCCGAGGGGACCCAGTACTTC. This sequence encodes CASSYSSGRPEGTQYF.

The V gene is TRBV19, the J gene TRBJ1-5, with TRBD1 as a possible D gene (5 bases). The germline V gene has CDR1 LNHDA and CDR2 SQIVND (reference sequence). The V and J ends lost 4 bases and 7 bases respectively, with 11 bases between them. CDR3 size: 13 residues. This chain's CDR3 is CASSKGGAQPQHF. The CDR3 DNA is TGTGCCAGTAGTAAGGGAGGGGCGCAGCCCCAGCATTTT.

At least ten counts were recorded for this clonotype. CDR3 amino acids: CASSGRGIPYEQYF. For the CDR3, the DNA is TGTGCCAGCAGCGGGCGGGGGATTCCCTACGAGCAGTACTTC. The chain uses TRBV7-9 and TRBJ2-7; 7 nucleotides match TRBD2. Germline CDR1 is SEHNR and CDR2 is FQNEAQ (reference sequence). CDR3 size: 14 residues. V shed 5 bases, J shed 2 bases, and the junction held 6 bases outside the gene matches.

The chain couples TRBV6-5 to TRBJ1-5; a weak D match, TRBD1 (5 bases). The germline V gene has CDR1 MNHEY and CDR2 SVGAGI. Trimming shortened V by 6 bases and J by 5 bases, and 14 bases separated the two germline ends. This CDR3 has 14 residues. CDR3 residues: CASSEEGRDQPQHF. In DNA, the CDR3 is TGTGCCAGCAGCGAGGAGGGGCGAGATCAGCCCCAGCATTTT.

In this sample, this clonotype turned up a few times. The chain employs TRBV5-6 and TRBJ1-1, with D possibly TRBD1 on 6 matching bases. This CDR3 comprises 14 residues. With 3 bases removed from V and 6 bases from J, the gap between germline ends came to 15 bases. Germline V CDR1 and CDR2: SGHDT, YYEEEE. The CDR3 DNA is TGTGCCAGCAGCTGGACCGGAGGGGGGTCTGAAGCTTTCTTT. It yields the protein CASSWTGGGSEAFF.

The chain has TRBV12-3 or TRBV12-4 and TRBJ1-5; D is unclear. This CDR3 has 14 residues. The CDR3 bases are TGTGCTAGTGGTCCTAGCGGCTACAATCAGCCCCAGCATTTT. Protein: CASGPSGYNQPQHF.

This clonotype has at least ten counts. The chain joins TRBV25-1 to TRBJ2-5, with D perhaps TRBD2 (6 bases). CDR1 and CDR2 (germline): MGHDK, SYGVNS. CDR3 length equals 16 residues. Deletions cut 8 bases from V and 1 base from J, with 20 bases between. The CDR3 loop is CASSPVGGTFQETQYF. The CDR3 region has the DNA TGTGCCAGCTCCCCAGTGGGAGGCACATTCCAAGAGACCCAGTACTTC.

This clonotype was detected many times. This sequence joins TRBV7-9 and TRBJ1-2, with D perhaps matching TRBD1 (6 bases). Trimming left V 3 bases short and J 7 bases short, with 12 bases between. This CDR3 is built from 13 residues. The germline CDR1 and CDR2 sequences are SEHNR and FQNEAQ (reference sequence). The CDR3 nucleotides are TGTGCCAGCAGCTTCGTACAGGGCGGTGGCTACACCTTC. Its translation: CASSFVQGGGYTF. The entire variable domain, with the rest obtained from reference TRBV7-9 and TRBJ1-2, is as follows: DTGVSQNPRHKITKRGQNVTFRCDPISEHNRLYWYRQTLGQGPEFLTYFQNEAQLEKSRLLSDRFSAERPKGSFSTLEIQRTEQGDSAMYLCASSFVQGGGYTFGSGTRLTVV.